This T cell receptor (beta chain) was identified during a study of OX40 agonist ivuxolimab in advanced cancers. Anyone with autoimmune disease history or systemic immunosuppression was excluded. CDR1 is SGHNT and CDR2 is YENEEA in the germline V gene. The V and J ends lost 3 bases and 1 base respectively, with 2 bases between them. This CDR3 has 12 amino acids. The assay was immunoSEQ multiplex PCR, and TCRdb's table has in-frame clones only and misses some. The sample comprises about 26,000 clones, 79% of which are singletons, and around 25% rests with the top ten. This TCR came from an adult with an advanced solid tumor such as melanoma, head and neck, liver or kidney cancer. The source was CD4+ or CD8+ T cells sorted from blood, collected in a trial of the OX40 agonist ivuxolimab. This chain uses TRBV11-3 with TRBJ2-3, with no clear D. The CDR3 reads CASSFGTDTQYF. For the CDR3, the DNA is TGTGCCAGCAGCTTCGGCACAGATACGCAGTATTTT.